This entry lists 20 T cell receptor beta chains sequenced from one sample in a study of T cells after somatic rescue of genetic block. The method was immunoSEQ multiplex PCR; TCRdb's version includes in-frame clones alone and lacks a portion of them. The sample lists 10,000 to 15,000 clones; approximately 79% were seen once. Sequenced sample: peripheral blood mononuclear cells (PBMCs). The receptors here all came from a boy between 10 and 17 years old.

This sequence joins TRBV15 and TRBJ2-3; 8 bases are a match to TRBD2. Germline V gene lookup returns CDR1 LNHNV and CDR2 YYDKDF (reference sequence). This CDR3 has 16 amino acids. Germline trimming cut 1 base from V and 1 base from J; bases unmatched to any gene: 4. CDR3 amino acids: CATSRGNSGGTDTQYF. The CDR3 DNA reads TGTGCCACCAGCAGAGGGAATAGCGGGGGCACAGATACGCAGTATTTT.

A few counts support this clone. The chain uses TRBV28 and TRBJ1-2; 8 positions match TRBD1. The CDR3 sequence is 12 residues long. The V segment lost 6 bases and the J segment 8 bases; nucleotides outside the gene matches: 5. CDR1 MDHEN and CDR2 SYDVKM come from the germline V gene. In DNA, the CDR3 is TGTGCCAGCAGCCTACGACAGGGGGGCTACACCTTC. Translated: CASSLRQGGYTF.

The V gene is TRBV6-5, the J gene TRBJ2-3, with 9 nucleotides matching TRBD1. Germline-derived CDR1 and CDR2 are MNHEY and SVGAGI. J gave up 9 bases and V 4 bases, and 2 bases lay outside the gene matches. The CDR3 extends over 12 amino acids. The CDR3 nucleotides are TGTGCCAGCAGTTGGGACAGGGTCACGCAGTATTTT. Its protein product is CASSWDRVTQYF.

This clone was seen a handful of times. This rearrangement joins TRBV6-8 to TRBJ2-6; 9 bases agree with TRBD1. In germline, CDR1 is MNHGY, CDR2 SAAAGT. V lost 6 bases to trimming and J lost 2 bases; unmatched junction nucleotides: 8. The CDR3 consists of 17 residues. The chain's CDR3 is CASSLRDRAAGANVLTF. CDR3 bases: TGTGCCAGCAGCCTCCGGGACAGGGCAGCTGGGGCCAACGTCCTGACTTTC.

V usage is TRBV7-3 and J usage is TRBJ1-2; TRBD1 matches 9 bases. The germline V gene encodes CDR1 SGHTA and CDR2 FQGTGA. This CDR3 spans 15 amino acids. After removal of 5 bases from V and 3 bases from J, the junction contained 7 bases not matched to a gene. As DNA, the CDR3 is TGTGCCAGCAGCGTCACAGGGGGCAGTGACTATGGCTACACCTTC. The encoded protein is CASSVTGGSDYGYTF.

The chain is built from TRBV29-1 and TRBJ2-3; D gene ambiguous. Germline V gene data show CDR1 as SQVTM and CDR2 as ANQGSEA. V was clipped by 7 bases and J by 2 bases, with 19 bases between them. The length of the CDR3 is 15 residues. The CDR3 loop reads CSAHPTLRPTDTQYF. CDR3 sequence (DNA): TGCAGCGCCCATCCGACCCTTCGACCCACAGATACGCAGTATTTT.

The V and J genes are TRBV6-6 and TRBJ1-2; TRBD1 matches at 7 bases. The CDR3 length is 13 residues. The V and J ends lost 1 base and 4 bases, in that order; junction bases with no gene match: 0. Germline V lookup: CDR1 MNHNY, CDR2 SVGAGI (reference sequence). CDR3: CASSYYRGYGYTF. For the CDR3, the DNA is TGTGCCAGCAGTTACTACAGGGGCTATGGCTACACCTTC.

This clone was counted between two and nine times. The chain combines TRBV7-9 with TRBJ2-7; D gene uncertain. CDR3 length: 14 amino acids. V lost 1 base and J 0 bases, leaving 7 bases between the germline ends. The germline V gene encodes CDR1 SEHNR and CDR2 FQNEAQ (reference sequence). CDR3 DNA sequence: TGTGCCAGCAGCTTAGGCCCGAGCTCCTACGAGCAGTACTTC. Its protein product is CASSLGPSSYEQYF.

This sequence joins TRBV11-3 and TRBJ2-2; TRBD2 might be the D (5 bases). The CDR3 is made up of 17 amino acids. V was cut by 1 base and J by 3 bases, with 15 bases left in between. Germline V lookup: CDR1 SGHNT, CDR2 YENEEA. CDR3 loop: CASSLGFALRDTGELFF. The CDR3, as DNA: TGTGCCAGCAGCTTAGGGTTTGCGCTGCGGGACACCGGGGAGCTGTTTTTT. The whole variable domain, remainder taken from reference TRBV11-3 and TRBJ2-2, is EAGVVQSPRYKIIEKKQPVAFWCNPISGHNTLYWYLQNLGQGPELLIRYENEEAVDDSQLPKDRFSAERLKGVDSTLKIQPAELGDSAVYLCASSLGFALRDTGELFFGEGSRLTVL.

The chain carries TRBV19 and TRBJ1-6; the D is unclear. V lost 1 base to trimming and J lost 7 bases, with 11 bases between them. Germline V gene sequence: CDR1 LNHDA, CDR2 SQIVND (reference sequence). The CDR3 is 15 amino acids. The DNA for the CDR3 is TGTGCCAGTAGTATAGGACGGTCTGGAAATTCACCCCTCCACTTT. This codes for CASSIGRSGNSPLHF. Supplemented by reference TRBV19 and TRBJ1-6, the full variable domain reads DGGITQSPKYLFRKEGQNVTLSCEQNLNHDAMYWYRQDPGQGLRLIYYSQIVNDFQKGDIAEGYSVSREKKESFPLTVTSAQKNPTAFYLCASSIGRSGNSPLHFGNGTRLTVT.

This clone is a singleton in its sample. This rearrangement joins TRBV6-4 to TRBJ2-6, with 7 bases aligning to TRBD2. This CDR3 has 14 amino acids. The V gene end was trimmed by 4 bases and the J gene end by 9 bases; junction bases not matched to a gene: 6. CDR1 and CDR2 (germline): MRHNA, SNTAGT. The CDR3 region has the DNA TGTGCCAGCAGTGCCACGGGGGAGGGCAACGTCCTGACTTTC. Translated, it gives CASSATGEGNVLTF.

The CDR3: CASSRGDPQSYEQYF. CDR3 nucleotide sequence: TGTGCCAGCAGTCGGGGGGACCCGCAATCCTACGAGCAGTACTTC. The rearrangement uses TRBV6-6 and TRBJ2-7; 7 bases map to TRBD2. From germline, CDR1 is MNHNY and CDR2 SVGAGI (reference sequence). The J segment lost 1 base and the V segment lost 5 bases, leaving 8 bases of the junction unmatched. The CDR3 length is 15 residues.

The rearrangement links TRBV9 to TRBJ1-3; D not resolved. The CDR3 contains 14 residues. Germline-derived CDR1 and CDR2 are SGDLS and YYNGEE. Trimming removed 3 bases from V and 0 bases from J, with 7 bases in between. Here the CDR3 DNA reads TGTGCCAGCAGCGAGGACGACTCTGGAAACACCATATATTTT. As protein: CASSEDDSGNTIYF.

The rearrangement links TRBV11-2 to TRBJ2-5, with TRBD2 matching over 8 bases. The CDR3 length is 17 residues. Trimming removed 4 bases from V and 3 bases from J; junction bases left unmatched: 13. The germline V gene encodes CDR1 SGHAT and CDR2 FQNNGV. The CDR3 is CASSSLPSTSGEETQYF. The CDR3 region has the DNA TGTGCCAGCAGCTCCCTCCCGTCCACTAGCGGAGAAGAGACCCAGTACTTC.

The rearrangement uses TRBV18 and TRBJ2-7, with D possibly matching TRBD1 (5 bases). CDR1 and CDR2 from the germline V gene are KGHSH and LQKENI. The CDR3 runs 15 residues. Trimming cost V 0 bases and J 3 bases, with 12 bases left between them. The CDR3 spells CASSPPGQRGYEQYF. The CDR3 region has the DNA TGTGCCAGCTCACCACCGGGGCAGAGAGGCTACGAGCAGTACTTC.

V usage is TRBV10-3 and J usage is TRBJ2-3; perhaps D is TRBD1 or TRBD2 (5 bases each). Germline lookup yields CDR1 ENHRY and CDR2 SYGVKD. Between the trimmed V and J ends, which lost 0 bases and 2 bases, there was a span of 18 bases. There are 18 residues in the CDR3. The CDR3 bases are TGTGCCATCAGTGAGTCGGGACCGGGCCTGGGGGACACAGATACGCAGTATTTT. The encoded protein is CAISESGPGLGDTDTQYF.

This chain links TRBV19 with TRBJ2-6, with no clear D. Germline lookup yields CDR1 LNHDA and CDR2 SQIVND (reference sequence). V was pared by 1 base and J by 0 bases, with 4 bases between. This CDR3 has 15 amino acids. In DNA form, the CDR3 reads TGTGCCAGTAGTATAGGTCTCTCTGGGGCCAACGTCCTGACTTTC. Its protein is CASSIGLSGANVLTF. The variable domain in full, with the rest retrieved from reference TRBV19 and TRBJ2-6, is DGGITQSPKYLFRKEGQNVTLSCEQNLNHDAMYWYRQDPGQGLRLIYYSQIVNDFQKGDIAEGYSVSREKKESFPLTVTSAQKNPTAFYLCASSIGLSGANVLTFGAGSRLTVL.

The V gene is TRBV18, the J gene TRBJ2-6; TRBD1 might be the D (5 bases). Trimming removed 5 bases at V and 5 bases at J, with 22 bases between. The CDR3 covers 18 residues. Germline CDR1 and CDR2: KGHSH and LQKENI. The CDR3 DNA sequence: TGTGCCAGCTCAGCACGAGAGGACATTTACAAACGGGCCAACGTCCTGACTTTC. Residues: CASSAREDIYKRANVLTF.

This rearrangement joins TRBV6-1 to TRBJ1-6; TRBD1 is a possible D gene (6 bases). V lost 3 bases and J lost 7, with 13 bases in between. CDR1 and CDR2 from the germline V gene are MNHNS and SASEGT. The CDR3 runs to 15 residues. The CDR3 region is CASSDGEGENSPLHF. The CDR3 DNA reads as TGTGCCAGCAGTGACGGGGAGGGGGAGAATTCACCCCTCCACTTT.

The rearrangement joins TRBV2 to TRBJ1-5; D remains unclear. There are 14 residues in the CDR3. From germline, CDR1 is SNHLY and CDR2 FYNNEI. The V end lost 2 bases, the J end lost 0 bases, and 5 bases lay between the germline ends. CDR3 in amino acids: CASSEWVSNQPQHF. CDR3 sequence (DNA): TGTGCCAGCAGTGAATGGGTTAGCAATCAGCCCCAGCATTTT.